What follows describes a single TCR beta chain. Its recognized antigen is unknown. No much larger clone is present one base from it, and per-base qualities are unavailable. Genomic DNA was isolated from the sorted cells so that the TCRbeta CDR3 region could be sequenced. The immunoSEQ Assay was used to sequence the TCRbeta CDR3 regions. Entries here come from immuneACCESS through TCRdb and include only in-frame sequences with V and J called. Some clones fail to appear in such tables; in the studies checked, an unresolved V gene covers under half of the shortfall, and the cause of the remainder is unknown. For this sample there are approximately 94,000 clones; roughly 90% appear just once. The top ten hold roughly 3.5% of the sample. Patients with autoimmune disease history or receiving systemic immunosuppression were excluded from the trial. In every dose cohort, peripheral blood was drawn for TCR sequencing at baseline, cycle 4 day 1, and cycle 7 day 1. Samples came from an open-label, multicenter, first-in-human phase I dose-escalation trial of ivuxolimab. Adults with locally advanced or metastatic head and neck squamous cell, hepatocellular, melanoma or renal cell carcinoma were enrolled in the trial. Before TCR sequencing, CD4+ and CD8+ T cells were separately sorted from peripheral blood.

The source of the sample is a study of OX40 agonist ivuxolimab in advanced cancers. With regard to the full study: Ivuxolimab was an agonistic, fully human IgG2 monoclonal antibody directed against OX40 (CD134), a costimulatory receptor. The purpose of peripheral TCRbeta sequencing was to test whether ivuxolimab changed TCR sequence diversity and led to clonal T-cell expansion. Patients were allowed to have had prior anti-PD-1, anti-PD-L1 or anti-CTLA-4 therapy, and roughly 40% of the dose-escalation patients had been treated with checkpoint inhibitors. Among the 50 to 55 dose-escalation patients, around 20 had hepatocellular carcinoma, roughly 15 melanoma, 9 renal cell carcinoma and 9 head and neck cancer. The paper covers the monotherapy dose-escalation part of the phase I ivuxolimab trial, which included N ≈ 57 patients. Intravenous ivuxolimab was administered to patients every 2 weeks at six dose levels: 0.01, 0.1, 0.3, 1.5, 3 and 10 mg/kg. In the dose-escalation cohort, 65% to 85% of patients were male, and the mean age was around 60 years with a range of roughly 23 to 79. Partial responses occurred in three dose-escalation patients: two with cutaneous melanoma and one with hepatocellular carcinoma.

Overall results and qualifications from the work: Antigen specificity was not determined for the clonally expanded peripheral T cells. After ivuxolimab, expanded clones were on average more numerous among CD8+ T cells than among CD4+ T cells. At doses from 0.1 to 3.0 mg/kg, clonal expansion was seen in both CD4+ and CD8+ blood T cells between baseline and week 6. Low levels of normalized T-cell clonal expansion were also seen in some nonresponding patients. In partial responders in the 0.1-3.0 mg/kg groups, normalized peripheral clonal expansion was found to be among the lowest, especially among CD8+ T cells.

The sequence was collected from an adult with an advanced solid tumor such as melanoma, head and neck, liver or kidney cancer. Sequenced here: CD4+ or CD8+ T cells sorted from blood, sampled in a trial of the OX40 agonist ivuxolimab.

In nucleotide form, the sequence is TGTGCTAGTGGCCCCCGGGACACGTCCTACGAGCAGTACTTC. Translated, this is CASGPRDTSYEQYF. Here the chain combines TRBV12-5 and TRBJ2-7; a tentative D match to TRBD1 spans 6 bases. From the cysteine up to the phenylalanine, the CDR3 has a length of 14 residues. Only CDR3 DNA remains: 42 bases, in frame from the first base. The junction carries 13 bases between V and J, which are trimmed by 6 bases and 1 base respectively. Looking up the germline V gene yields CDR1 LGHNT and CDR2 FRNRAP.